The next 22 T cell receptor beta chains were all read from a single sample in a study of blood T cells in healthy people across ages. PCR was performed a second time for roughly 7 to 11 cycles using a sample-barcoded 5' primer and a J-beta primer mix. Via MiXCR, TCRdb re-called the 5' RACE reads, giving one row per CDR3 protein. The data show about 900,000 distinct CDR3 sequences, 62% seen once. The sequencing input was blood. The receptors originated from a man aged 25 to 45 in good health.

The gene calls are TRBV6-1 and TRBJ2-1, with a weak D call TRBD2 (5 bases). Trimming stripped 5 bases from V and 8 bases from J, with 16 bases between. From germline, CDR1 is MNHNS and CDR2 SASEGT. The CDR3 has 14 residues. The chain's CDR3 is CASSRSGGLDEQFF. The CDR3 DNA follows: TGTGCCAGCAGTCGCAGCGGCGGGTTAGATGAGCAGTTCTTC.

The rearrangement links TRBV27 to TRBJ2-3; 12 bases line up with TRBD2. CDR1 and CDR2 (germline): MNHEY, SMNVEV (reference sequence). V shed 4 bases, J shed 1 base, and the junction held 9 bases outside the gene matches. CDR3 length: 18 residues. CDR3 nucleotides: TGTGCCAGCAGTTCCTATGCAGGGACTAGCGGGCGCACAGATACGCAGTATTTT. Translating gives CASSSYAGTSGRTDTQYF.

The genes are TRBV3-1 and TRBJ2-4; TRBD1 matches at 7 bases. The J call may not be correct, given that the DNA end is closer to TRBJ2-7. Germline V gene lookup returns CDR1 LGHDT and CDR2 YNNKEL (reference sequence). This CDR3 has 15 amino acids. The CDR3 is CASSQDATGSHEQYF. CDR3 coding DNA: TGTGCCAGCAGCCAAGACGCGACAGGGTCGCACGAGCAGTACTTC.

This clonotype was recorded a few times. The chain recombines TRBV20-1 with TRBJ2-1; 12 bases agree with TRBD2. Germline V gives CDR1 DFQATT, CDR2 SNEGSKA (reference sequence). The length of the CDR3 is 15 residues. J gave up 4 bases and V 6 bases, and 7 bases lay outside the gene matches. CDR3 region: CSAYPSGGVYNEQFF. The CDR3 region has the DNA TGCAGTGCGTACCCTAGCGGGGGGGTATACAATGAGCAGTTCTTC.

V and J are TRBV12-3 or TRBV12-4 and TRBJ2-4, with D tentatively TRBD1 (5 bases). The DNA matches TRBJ2-7 better at its end, which makes the J call doubtful. The CDR3 consists of 16 residues. The CDR3 DNA reads TGTGCCAGCAGTTTAAGGGCAGGGTTGTTGGTCTACGAGCAGTACTTC. Its translation: CASSLRAGLLVYEQYF.

J is TRBJ2-1 and V is TRBV15, with 10 positions matching TRBD2. CDR3 length equals 13 residues. Germline trimming cut 3 bases from V and 8 bases from J; bases unmatched to any gene: 1. In germline, CDR1 is LNHNV, CDR2 YYDKDF (reference sequence). The CDR3 reads CATSSGLADEQFF. The CDR3, as DNA: TGTGCCACCAGCAGCGGACTAGCGGATGAGCAGTTCTTC.

The rearrangement joins TRBV2 to TRBJ2-5; 8 positions match TRBD2. V dropped 9 bases and J dropped 5; count of bases not matched to a gene: 17. The CDR3 has 16 residues. Per germline, CDR1 SNHLY and CDR2 FYNNEI. CDR3 DNA: TGTGCCAGTAGAGGGAGCGGGGGAGTAACAGGGGAGACCCAGTACTTC. Protein product: CASRGSGGVTGETQYF.

The chain links TRBV7-6 to TRBJ2-7, with D possibly being TRBD2 (6 bases). V lost 6 bases and J 7 bases, leaving 25 bases between the germline ends. The CDR3 length is 16 residues. Germline CDR1 and CDR2: SGHVS and FNYEAQ. CDR3 DNA sequence: TGTGCCAGCAGAAAACGTTCGGGGGATAATCGCAATGAGCAGTACTTC. Its translation: CASRKRSGDNRNEQYF.

The V and J genes are TRBV29-1 and TRBJ2-1; TRBD2 aligns across 13 bases. The DNA matches TRBJ2-7 better at its end, which makes the J call doubtful. The CDR3 extends over 17 amino acids. Germline CDR1 is SQVTM and CDR2 is ANQGSEA. The CDR3 protein is CSVLGTSGTSSYNEQYF. The CDR3 DNA reads as TGCAGCGTCCTTGGGACTAGCGGGACAAGCTCCTACAATGAGCAGTACTTC.

This clonotype has only a few counts. The rearrangement links TRBV25-1 to TRBJ2-7; D is possibly TRBD2 (7 bases). Germline CDR1 is MGHDK and CDR2 is SYGVNS. The CDR3 covers 15 residues. The V end lost 2 bases, the J end lost 0 bases, and 11 bases lay between the germline ends. CDR3 residues: CASSEAGALSYEQYF. In DNA form, the CDR3 reads TGTGCCAGCAGTGAAGCGGGGGCCCTCTCCTACGAGCAGTACTTC.

The J gene is TRBJ2-3, the V gene TRBV20-1; 11 positions agree with TRBD2. In germline, CDR1 is DFQATT, CDR2 SNEGSKA (reference sequence). The J segment lost 2 bases and the V segment lost 4 bases, leaving 11 bases of the junction unmatched. This CDR3 comprises 17 residues. DNA for the CDR3: TGCAGTGCTATAATAGCGGGGGGGGTTAGTTCCACAGATACGCAGTATTTT. Translating it yields CSAIIAGGVSSTDTQYF.

The V call is TRBV6-6, the J call TRBJ1-5; a possible D gene is TRBD1 (6 bases). Trimming removed 2 bases at V and 0 bases at J, with 14 bases between. The CDR3 length is 17 residues. Germline values: CDR1 MNHNY, CDR2 SVGAGI (reference sequence). CDR3 sequence reads: CASSYLWTVNSNQPQHF. For the CDR3, the DNA is TGTGCCAGCAGTTACCTATGGACAGTCAATAGCAATCAGCCCCAGCATTTT.

J is TRBJ2-3 and V is TRBV5-1, with D perhaps given as TRBD1 or TRBD2 (5 bases each). Trimming left V 5 bases short and J 6 bases short, with 10 bases between. The CDR3 is 12 amino acids. The germline CDR1 and CDR2 sequences are SGHRS and YFSETQ. CDR3 protein: CASRLEGDTQYF. The CDR3 region has the DNA TGCGCCAGCAGATTAGAGGGGGATACGCAGTATTTT.

The chain uses TRBV7-9 and TRBJ1-4; no definite D call. The ends were cut back, 1 base at V and 7 bases at J, with 7 bases in the middle. CDR1 is SEHNR, CDR2 FQNEAQ, per germline (reference sequence). This CDR3 is 13 amino acids long. The CDR3 loop is CASSLGGAEKLFF. CDR3 in DNA: TGTGCCAGCAGCTTAGGTGGCGCTGAAAAACTGTTTTTT.

The V gene is TRBV2, the J gene TRBJ2-3; D gene ambiguous. The CDR3 sequence is 14 residues long. V lost 5 bases and J lost 0, with 9 bases in between. Germline assignment: CDR1 SNHLY and CDR2 FYNNEI. This chain's CDR3 is CASSPDLSTDTQYF. DNA for the CDR3: TGTGCCAGCAGTCCCGACCTTAGCACAGATACGCAGTATTTT.

The genes are TRBV15 and TRBJ1-6, with a weak D call TRBD1 (5 bases). V was cut by 1 base and J by 8 bases, with 6 bases left in between. This CDR3 has 13 residues. CDR1 LNHNV and CDR2 YYDKDF come from the germline V gene (reference sequence). The CDR3 bases are TGTGCCACCAGCAGAGGGGGGGATTCACCCCTCCACTTT. Protein: CATSRGGDSPLHF. Together with reference TRBV15 and TRBJ1-6, the CDR3 gives the full variable domain: DAMVIQNPRYQVTQFGKPVTLSCSQTLNHNVMYWYQQKSSQAPKLLFHYYDKDFNNEADTPDNFQSRRPNTSFCFLDIRSPGLGDTAMYLCATSRGGDSPLHFGNGTRLTVT.

The genes are TRBV9 and TRBJ2-7; D is possibly TRBD1 or TRBD2 (5 bases each). CDR3 length: 15 residues. From germline, CDR1 is SGDLS and CDR2 YYNGEE. V was shortened by 4 bases and J by 3 bases, with 17 bases between the two germline ends. The CDR3 sequence: CASSISGTGYYEQYF. The DNA of the CDR3 is TGTGCCAGCAGCATTTCCGGGACGGGTTACTACGAGCAGTACTTC. The variable domain in full, completed from reference TRBV9 and TRBJ2-7, reads DSGVTQTPKHLITATGQRVTLRCSPRSGDLSVYWYQQSLDQGLQFLIQYYNGEERAKGNILERFSAQQFPDLHSELNLSSLELGDSALYFCASSISGTGYYEQYFGPGTRLTVT.

The gene calls are TRBV2 and TRBJ2-7; D not resolved. This CDR3 contains 13 residues. Deletions cut 4 bases from V and 4 bases from J, with 11 bases between. CDR1 SNHLY and CDR2 FYNNEI come from the germline V gene. CDR3 sequence (DNA): TGTGCCAGCAGTGTCGGGTATAGTTACGAGCAGTACTTC. This codes for CASSVGYSYEQYF.

Only a few counts were recorded for this clonotype. V and J are TRBV7-6 and TRBJ2-6, with TRBD1 identical over 8 bases. Trimming removed 3 bases from V and 2 bases from J; junction bases left unmatched: 6. From germline, CDR1 is SGHVS and CDR2 FNYEAQ. The CDR3 totals 17 residues. The CDR3 is CASSLEAGGPGANVLTF. The CDR3 DNA sequence: TGTGCCAGCAGCTTGGAAGCAGGGGGCCCTGGGGCCAACGTCCTGACTTTC.

V and J are TRBV30 and TRBJ1-1; 8 bases agree with TRBD1. J was trimmed by 0 bases and V by 5 bases; bases with no gene match: 2. This CDR3 comprises 13 residues. The germline V gene has CDR1 GTSNPN and CDR2 SVGIG (reference sequence). The CDR3 region is CAWDRGMNTEAFF. The CDR3 bases are TGTGCCTGGGACAGGGGTATGAACACTGAAGCTTTCTTT.

The chain joins TRBV12-3 or TRBV12-4 to TRBJ2-4, with D hard to call. The last part of the DNA fits TRBJ2-7 better; the J call may be wrong. The CDR3 covers 14 residues. CDR3 in amino acids: CASSGVSSSYEQYF. Written as DNA, the CDR3 is TGTGCCAGCAGTGGGGTCTCGAGTTCGTACGAGCAGTACTTC.

This clonotype was counted once. One junction end disagrees with the germline gene, perhaps due to a read error. The genes are TRBV28 and TRBJ1-2; 8 bases are shared with TRBD1. There are 13 residues in the CDR3. Germline lookup yields CDR1 MDHEN and CDR2 SYDVKM. CDR3 in DNA: TGTGTCAGCAACGGACAGGGAATTGGTGGCTACACCTTC. It translates to CVSNGQGIGGYTF.